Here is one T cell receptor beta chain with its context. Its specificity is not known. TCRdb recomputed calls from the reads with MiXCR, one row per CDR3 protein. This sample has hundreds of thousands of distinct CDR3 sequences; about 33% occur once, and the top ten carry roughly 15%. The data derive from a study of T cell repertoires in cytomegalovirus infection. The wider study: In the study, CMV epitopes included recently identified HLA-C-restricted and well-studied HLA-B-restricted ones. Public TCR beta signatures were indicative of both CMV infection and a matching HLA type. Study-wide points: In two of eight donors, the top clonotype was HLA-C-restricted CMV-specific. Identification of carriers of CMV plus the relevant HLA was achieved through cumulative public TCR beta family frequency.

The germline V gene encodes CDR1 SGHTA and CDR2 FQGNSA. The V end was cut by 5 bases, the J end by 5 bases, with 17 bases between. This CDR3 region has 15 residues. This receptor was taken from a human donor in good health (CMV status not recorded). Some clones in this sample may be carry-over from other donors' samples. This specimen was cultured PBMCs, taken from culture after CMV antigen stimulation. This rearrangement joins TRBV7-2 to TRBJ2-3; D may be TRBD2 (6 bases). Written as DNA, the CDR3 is TGTGCCAGCAGCCCCTTCGGGAGCAATAGAGATACGCAGTATTTT. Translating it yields CASSPFGSNRDTQYF. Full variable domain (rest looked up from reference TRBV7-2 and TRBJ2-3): GAGVSQSPSNKVTEKGKDVELRCDPISGHTALYWYRQSLGQGLEFLIYFQGNSAPDKSGLPSDRFSAERTGGSVSTLTIQRTQQEDSAVYLCASSPFGSNRDTQYFGPGTRLTVL.